The clone carrying this T cell receptor beta chain was seen repeatedly, ten times or more. This sample was taken from a study of low-dose radiotherapy and immunotherapy resistance in tumors. Overall study context: Cohort 1 was given 0.5 Gy per fraction every 2 weeks, for 6.5 Gy total. Cohort 2's total reached 13 Gy over 26 weeks, at 1 Gy per fraction every two weeks. Treatment consisted of nivolumab 240 mg every two weeks and ipilimumab 1 mg/kg every six weeks, given intravenously to patients.

Time point noted: after trial treatment. Noted treatment: LDRT plus nivolumab, ipilimumab, low-dose cyclophosphamide and aspirin (RACIN trial). TRAV- and TRBV-specific primers, spanning alpha and beta chains, primed first-strand cDNA. A roughly 20-cycle PCR with a constant-region primer and V-primer adapter amplified TCRs. Using its own MiXCR run on the reads, TCRdb lists one record per CDR3 protein. Found here are roughly 100,000 distinct CDR3 sequences, around 20% of them singletons; the top ten hold around 13%. CDR3 size: 16 residues. V lost 3 bases to trimming and J lost 2 bases; unmatched junction nucleotides: 7. CDR1 is MNHNY, CDR2 SVGAGI, per germline (reference sequence).

Specimen: PBMCs, collected after low-dose radiotherapy plus immunotherapy. The receptor was derived from a female donor with ovarian cancer. This chain connects TRBV6-6 to TRBJ1-3; TRBD1 matches at 7 bases. The CDR3 region is CASSYIQGNAGNTIYF. CDR3 bases: TGTGCCAGCAGTTATATACAGGGGAACGCTGGAAACACCATATATTTT.